The 21 T cell receptor beta chains presented below share a single source sample, sequenced in a study of lymphopenia after photon versus proton radiotherapy (dated by TCRdb to the late 2010s). Libraries were constructed by the immunoSEQ multiplex PCR assay. Held by TCRdb, this immuneACCESS table contains in-frame sequences only and omits some clones. Under half of the omission traces to an unresolved V gene where checked; the cause of the rest is unknown. The sample has 40,000 to 45,000 clones on record, around 84% of them singletons. The ten largest account for approximately 10% of the sample. Sequences were derived from peripheral blood, sampled from a patient treated with proton-based radiotherapy. These receptors all come from a woman aged 70 to 79 with pancreatic cancer. Some clones in this sample may be carry-over from other donors' samples.

The genes are TRBV21-1 and TRBJ2-3; TRBD1 is the table's D call, not checked against the DNA. TRBV21-1 has pseudogene status. CDR3 length: 15 amino acids. CDR3: CASSIRTEYTDTQYF. The CDR3 DNA reads TGTGCCAGCAGCATTCGGACAGAATACACAGATACGCAGTATTTT.

This clone was recorded only once. This chain uses TRBV27 with TRBJ2-1; 15 positions agree with TRBD2. Germline V gene lookup returns CDR1 MNHEY and CDR2 SMNVEV (reference sequence). This CDR3 comprises 15 residues. Unmatched junction bases numbered 6, after V lost 8 bases and J lost 7 bases. CDR3 DNA: TGTGCCAGCTCGCCCGGGACTAGCGGGAGGAATGAGCAGTTCTTC. Translating it yields CASSPGTSGRNEQFF.

The chain couples TRBV19 to TRBJ1-5; D is ambiguous. The CDR3 totals 15 residues. Germline assignment: CDR1 LNHDA and CDR2 SQIVND (reference sequence). The germline V and J ends were trimmed by 7 bases and 0 bases, with 13 bases remaining between them. The CDR3 region has the DNA TGTGCCAGTATGAGAGCAGGTAATAGCAATCAGCCCCAGCATTTT. Translating it yields CASMRAGNSNQPQHF. The full variable domain, in which reference TRBV19 and TRBJ1-5 provide the parts outside the CDR3, is DGGITQSPKYLFRKEGQNVTLSCEQNLNHDAMYWYRQDPGQGLRLIYYSQIVNDFQKGDIAEGYSVSREKKESFPLTVTSAQKNPTAFYLCASMRAGNSNQPQHFGDGTRLSIL.

This sequence joins TRBV7-6 and TRBJ2-3; 9 bases map to TRBD1. Germline assignment: CDR1 SGHVS and CDR2 FNYEAQ. This CDR3 has 16 amino acids. J gave up 2 bases and V 2 bases, and 5 bases lay outside the gene matches. The DNA of the CDR3 is TGTGCCAGCAGCTTAACGAACAGGGGGCCCACAGATACGCAGTATTTT. It codes for CASSLTNRGPTDTQYF.

CDR3 sequence: CASSSTRTSGSYEQYF. Written as DNA, the CDR3 is TGCGCCAGCAGCTCAACTCGGACTAGCGGGTCCTACGAGCAGTACTTC. The chain is built from TRBV5-1 and TRBJ2-7; TRBD2 agrees at 11 bases. Trimming removed 3 bases from V and 1 base from J; junction bases left unmatched: 6. The CDR3 has 16 residues. Germline CDR1 and CDR2: SGHRS and YFSETQ.

This clone came up once. This chain joins TRBV28 and TRBJ2-7; TRBD2 matches 7 bases. Germline CDR1 reads MDHEN; CDR2 reads SYDVKM. Trimming at V came to 5 bases and at J to 7 bases, leaving 8 bases not matched to a gene. The CDR3 is made up of 13 amino acids. This chain's CDR3 is CASSPRLRGEQYF. The CDR3 coding sequence is TGTGCCAGCAGTCCCCGCCTGCGGGGGGAGCAGTACTTC.

The chain uses TRBV28 and TRBJ2-2; TRBD1 agrees at 9 bases. Germline values: CDR1 MDHEN, CDR2 SYDVKM. This CDR3 has 16 residues. After removal of 6 bases from V and 9 bases from J, the junction contained 14 bases not matched to a gene. This chain's CDR3 is CASSSSGTGLYRELFF. In DNA form, the CDR3 reads TGTGCCAGCAGCAGTAGTGGGACAGGGCTTTACCGGGAGCTGTTTTTT. Supplemented by reference TRBV28 and TRBJ2-2, the full variable domain reads DVKVTQSSRYLVKRTGEKVFLECVQDMDHENMFWYRQDPGLGLRLIYFSYDVKMKEKGDIPEGYSVSREKKERFSLILESASTNQTSMYLCASSSSGTGLYRELFFGEGSRLTVL.

This chain uses TRBV7-2 with TRBJ2-5, with 14 nucleotides matching TRBD2. The trim removed 5 bases at V and 11 bases at J, leaving 13 bases unmatched. The CDR3 is made up of 16 amino acids. CDR1 is SGHTA and CDR2 is FQGNSA in the germline V gene. The CDR3 sequence is CASSPAGLAGGGEQYF. The CDR3 nucleotides read TGTGCCAGCAGCCCAGCCGGACTAGCGGGAGGAGGTGAGCAGTACTTC. The full variable domain, with the rest looked up from reference TRBV7-2 and TRBJ2-5, is GAGVSQSPSNKVTEKGKDVELRCDPISGHTALYWYRQSLGQGLEFLIYFQGNSAPDKSGLPSDRFSAERTGGSVSTLTIQRTQQEDSAVYLCASSPAGLAGGGEQYFGPGTRLLVL.

The chain is built from TRBV27 and TRBJ2-4, with D possibly TRBD2 on 5 matching bases. Deletions cut 4 bases from V and 10 bases from J, with 14 bases between. This CDR3 has 13 residues. CDR1 is MNHEY and CDR2 is SMNVEV in the germline V gene (reference sequence). Here the CDR3 DNA reads TGTGCCAGCAGTTCCTTGGAGGCCCAGATTCAGTACTTC. Protein sequence: CASSSLEAQIQYF.

This clone was detected once. The chain is built from TRBV19 and TRBJ1-5; 8 nucleotides line up with TRBD1. CDR3 length equals 14 residues. The J segment lost 5 bases and the V segment lost 6 bases, leaving 6 bases of the junction unmatched. Germline V gene sequence: CDR1 LNHDA, CDR2 SQIVND (reference sequence). The DNA for the CDR3 is TGTGCCAGTAGCACGGACAGGGTACATCAGCCCCAGCATTTT. Translating it yields CASSTDRVHQPQHF. Based on the CDR3 plus reference TRBV19 and TRBJ1-5, the full variable domain is DGGITQSPKYLFRKEGQNVTLSCEQNLNHDAMYWYRQDPGQGLRLIYYSQIVNDFQKGDIAEGYSVSREKKESFPLTVTSAQKNPTAFYLCASSTDRVHQPQHFGDGTRLSIL.

This clone was recorded once. This chain joins TRBV10-3 and TRBJ2-1; possible D gene TRBD2, 6 bases. From germline, CDR1 is ENHRY and CDR2 SYGVKD. CDR3 length: 13 residues. V lost 9 bases to trimming and J lost 5 bases, with 14 bases between them. CDR3: CAMSGSFNNEQFF. In DNA form, the CDR3 reads TGTGCCATGTCCGGGAGTTTCAACAATGAGCAGTTCTTC.

The chain employs TRBV27 and TRBJ2-5, with 8 positions matching TRBD2. The CDR3 extends over 16 amino acids. CDR1 and CDR2 (germline): MNHEY, SMNVEV (reference sequence). The V and J ends lost 8 bases and 5 bases, in that order; junction bases with no gene match: 16. CDR3 residues: CASRREGIAGPETQYF. In DNA, the CDR3 is TGTGCCAGCCGGAGGGAAGGGATAGCGGGACCGGAGACCCAGTACTTC.

This chain uses TRBV28 with TRBJ2-4; D is uncertain. Trimming took off 2 bases at V and 1 base at J, with 12 bases between the two ends. The CDR3 has 16 amino acids. Looked up from germline, CDR1 is MDHEN and CDR2 is SYDVKM. CDR3 sequence (DNA): TGTGCCAGCAGTTTAAGGGCGAGTTCCGCCAAAAACATTCAGTACTTC. This sequence encodes CASSLRASSAKNIQYF.

The CDR3 bases are TGTGCCAGCAGTGCGACAGGGGGCAGGTACGAGCAGTACTTC. Its protein is CASSATGGRYEQYF. The chain combines TRBV28 with TRBJ2-7, with TRBD1 identical over 10 bases. The CDR3 runs 14 residues. The germline gives CDR1 MDHEN, CDR2 SYDVKM. V shed 5 bases and J 4 bases; nucleotides not matched to a gene: 5.

V and J are TRBV30 and TRBJ2-3; D is unclear. Germline V gene sequence: CDR1 GTSNPN, CDR2 SVGIG (reference sequence). This CDR3 is 12 amino acids long. The ends were cut back, 2 bases at V and 1 base at J, with 4 bases in the middle. The CDR3 protein is CAWSRGTDTQYF. The CDR3 DNA sequence: TGTGCCTGGAGTAGGGGCACAGATACGCAGTATTTT.

This clone was picked up one time. The genes are TRBV5-1 and TRBJ1-1, with D maybe TRBD1 (5 bases). Germline V CDR1 and CDR2: SGHRS, YFSETQ. Trimming removed 2 bases from V and 4 bases from J, with 15 bases in between. The CDR3 has 15 residues. The CDR3 is CASSLELGVGTEAFF. CDR3 nucleotide sequence: TGCGCCAGCAGCTTAGAGTTGGGGGTCGGCACTGAAGCTTTCTTT.

V is TRBV10-2 and J is TRBJ1-1, with a possible D match to TRBD1 (6 bases). Deletions cut 4 bases from V and 5 bases from J, with 11 bases between. This CDR3 is 13 amino acids long. Per the germline V gene, CDR1 is WSHSY and CDR2 is SAAADI. The CDR3 nucleotides are TGCGCCAGCAGTGCTCAGGGGCGAACTGAAGCTTTCTTT. It translates to CASSAQGRTEAFF.

This chain uses TRBV30 with TRBJ2-3, with D perhaps assigned TRBD1 or TRBD2 (5 bases each). Per germline, CDR1 GTSNPN and CDR2 SVGIG (reference sequence). The CDR3 sequence is 14 residues long. V was trimmed by 2 bases and J by 7 bases, leaving 16 bases between them. The CDR3 sequence is CAWSPGTTDNTQYF. The CDR3 DNA reads as TGTGCCTGGAGTCCGGGGACCACGGATAATACGCAGTATTTT.

J is TRBJ1-2 and V is TRBV25-1, with 7 bases lining up with TRBD1. The ends lost 2 bases at V and 6 bases at J; junction bases unmatched: 3. Germline V gene data show CDR1 as MGHDK and CDR2 as SYGVNS. The CDR3 loop spans 13 amino acids. CDR3 sequence reads: CASSEDRANGYTF. The CDR3 nucleotides are TGTGCCAGCAGTGAAGACAGGGCCAATGGCTACACCTTC.

The chain links TRBV28 to TRBJ1-2, with TRBD1 identical over 7 bases. Germline CDR1 reads MDHEN; CDR2 reads SYDVKM. The ends lost 7 bases at V and 5 bases at J; junction bases unmatched: 13. This CDR3 contains 15 residues. The CDR3 coding sequence is TGTGCCAGCATTAAGACAGGGAACGAGTATTATGGCTACACCTTC. Protein: CASIKTGNEYYGYTF.

The chain carries TRBV6-5 and TRBJ1-4; possible D gene TRBD1, 6 bases. Germline CDR1 is MNHEY and CDR2 is SVGAGI. CDR3 length: 13 amino acids. V shed 5 bases and J shed 8 bases, with 12 bases lying between them. The CDR3, as DNA: TGTGCCAGCAGTGGGTTCACAGGGGAAAAACTGTTTTTT. It yields the protein CASSGFTGEKLFF.